This T cell receptor beta chain derives from a study of metastatic and nonmetastatic thyroid tumors. General study points: According to reports, the diversity of TCR beta was significantly higher in malignant thyroid tumors than in benign nodules, and this held in both blood and tumor samples.

Authors' data handling: A papillary thyroid cancer distant-metastasis classifier was built from CDR3 differences across clinicopathological groups. Using MiXCR, TCRdb re-called clones from the PCR reads. These V and J calls originate from TCRdb's pipeline instead of the authors' own analysis. This table has 30,000 to 40,000 clones, around 28% appearing once. On this clone: Its target is not known.

The germline V gene has CDR1 SGHTS and CDR2 YDEGEE. V was clipped by 4 bases and J by 7 bases; unmatched bases: 10. CDR3 length: 15 amino acids. Patients underwent thyroid surgery, and none had received any treatment before it. The chain is built from TRBV5-8 and TRBJ1-4, with 7 bases identical to TRBD1. The TCR originated in a female donor with papillary thyroid cancer or a benign thyroid nodule (not recorded which). Some clones in this sample may be carry-over from other donors' samples. Sequencing was performed on blood. CDR3 amino acids: CASSPEDRFSEKLFF. The CDR3 nucleotides are TGTGCCAGCAGCCCCGAGGACAGGTTTTCTGAAAAACTGTTTTTT.